These 32 T cell receptor beta chains were sequenced from one sample in a study of T cells in Graves' hyperthyroidism and ophthalmopathy. Amplification of TCR beta CDR3 regions was performed using RNA transcripts as template. The HTBI primer set drove a first-round RT-PCR of the TCR CDR3. TCRdb recomputed calls from the multiplex PCR reads with MiXCR, one row per CDR3 protein. Counted here are under 350,000 distinct CDR3 sequences, over 15% occurring once; the ten biggest clones make up 55% to 60%. Sequencing was carried out using blood. All receptors derive from a woman aged 60 to 75 with Graves' ophthalmopathy.

The gene calls are TRBV19 and TRBJ2-2; 10 bases are shared with TRBD1. CDR1 is LNHDA, CDR2 SQIVND, per germline (reference sequence). CDR3 length equals 14 residues. J was trimmed by 3 bases and V by 7 bases; bases with no gene match: 2. The CDR3 is CASIGQGDTGELFF. CDR3 DNA: TGTGCCAGTATTGGACAGGGGGACACCGGGGAGCTGTTTTTT.

Comment on this clonotype: Being one base from a much bigger clone, this may be a read error. The chain carries TRBV27 and TRBJ2-5; 7 bases match TRBD1. Germline trimming cut 5 bases from V and 7 bases from J; bases unmatched to any gene: 13. There are 15 residues in the CDR3. Per the germline V gene, CDR1 is MNHEY and CDR2 is SMNVEV (reference sequence). CDR3 amino acids: CASSLMTGSIGTQYF. The CDR3 coding sequence is TGTGCCAGCAGTCTGATGACAGGGTCAATAGGGACCCAGTACTTC.

Comment on this clonotype: A clone one base away is much larger, so this may be a read error. The rearrangement joins TRBV27 to TRBJ2-5; D is possibly TRBD2 (5 bases). This CDR3 region has 15 residues. Deletions cut 1 base from V and 5 bases from J, with 14 bases between. Germline loops: CDR1 MNHEY, CDR2 SMNVEV (reference sequence). The chain's CDR3 is CASSLFGERRETQYF. In DNA form, the CDR3 reads TGTGCCAGCAGTTTATTTGGGGAGCGGCGGGAGACCCAGTACTTC.

This chain uses TRBV27 with TRBJ2-7; D is undetermined. CDR1 and CDR2 from the germline V gene are MNHEY and SMNVEV (reference sequence). CDR3 length: 14 residues. V was pared by 2 bases and J by 0 bases, with 8 bases between. CDR3: CASSLTWSSYEQYF. In DNA form, the CDR3 reads TGTGCCAGCAGTTTAACTTGGAGCTCCTACGAGCAGTACTTC.

This clonotype has ten or more counts. The chain uses TRBV18 and TRBJ2-1; D unresolved. Germline V gene data show CDR1 as KGHSH and CDR2 as LQKENI. Trimming took off 0 bases at V and 9 bases at J, with 12 bases between the two ends. The CDR3 sequence is 14 residues long. The CDR3 loop reads CASSPPDRGSEQFF. The CDR3 coding sequence is TGTGCCAGCTCACCACCGGATCGTGGTTCTGAGCAGTTCTTC.

There are many counts of this clonotype. The chain uses TRBV5-1 and TRBJ2-1, with TRBD1 matching over 11 bases. Germline V gene data show CDR1 as SGHRS and CDR2 as YFSETQ. There are 15 residues in the CDR3. J was trimmed by 3 bases and V by 4 bases; bases with no gene match: 3. CDR3 nucleotide sequence: TGCGCCAGCAGCGGGGGACAGGGGGTCTACAATGAGCAGTTCTTC. It specifies CASSGGQGVYNEQFF.

This clonotype came up a few times. This chain connects TRBV5-6 to TRBJ2-3; no clear D. V shed 2 bases and J shed 4 bases, with 11 bases lying between them. CDR1 is SGHDT, CDR2 YYEEEE, per germline. There are 14 residues in the CDR3. The CDR3 sequence: CASSFERIADTQYF. The CDR3 DNA is TGTGCCAGCAGCTTCGAGAGGATCGCAGATACGCAGTATTTT.

This clonotype was recorded many times. CDR3 sequence (DNA): TGTGCCACCAGCAGAGAAGGGCCCACTGAAGCTTTCTTT. Translated: CATSREGPTEAFF. The chain uses TRBV15 and TRBJ1-1; D is undetermined. V gave up 0 bases and J gave up 4 bases, with 6 bases separating them. The CDR3 is made up of 13 amino acids. Germline values: CDR1 LNHNV, CDR2 YYDKDF (reference sequence).

In this sample, this clonotype turned up many times. V gene TRBV9 combines with J gene TRBJ2-1, with D maybe TRBD2 (5 bases). This CDR3 has 15 amino acids. The V and J ends lost 0 bases and 1 base respectively, with 8 bases between them. Looked up from germline, CDR1 is SGDLS and CDR2 is YYNGEE. CDR3 amino acids: CASSVVGESYNEQFF. The CDR3 DNA reads as TGTGCCAGCAGCGTAGTCGGGGAGTCCTACAATGAGCAGTTCTTC.

This clonotype was seen many times. This CDR3 reads CASRDITGSGNTIYF. As DNA, the CDR3 is TGTGCCAGCAGGGATATTACAGGGTCTGGAAACACCATATATTTT. This chain links TRBV11-2 with TRBJ1-3; D is perhaps TRBD1 (6 bases). This CDR3 contains 15 residues. The ends were cut back, 6 bases at V and 1 base at J, with 13 bases in the middle. Per the germline V gene, CDR1 is SGHAT and CDR2 is FQNNGV.

The chain joins TRBV19 to TRBJ2-4; D call uncertain. This CDR3 is built from 15 residues. Germline lookup yields CDR1 LNHDA and CDR2 SQIVND (reference sequence). The germline V and J ends were trimmed by 6 bases and 2 bases, with 14 bases remaining between them. CDR3 residues: CASSNLPGSKNIQYF. CDR3 sequence (DNA): TGTGCCAGTAGCAATCTTCCTGGGTCCAAAAACATTCAGTACTTC. The full variable domain, in which reference TRBV19 and TRBJ2-4 provide the parts outside the CDR3, is DGGITQSPKYLFRKEGQNVTLSCEQNLNHDAMYWYRQDPGQGLRLIYYSQIVNDFQKGDIAEGYSVSREKKESFPLTVTSAQKNPTAFYLCASSNLPGSKNIQYFGAGTRLSVL.

This clonotype was detected a few times. The chain employs TRBV3-1 and TRBJ2-2; possibly TRBD1 or TRBD2 for D (5 bases each). The CDR3 has 15 amino acids. V lost 1 base and J lost 4, with 10 bases in between. The germline V gene has CDR1 LGHDT and CDR2 YNNKEL (reference sequence). The CDR3 reads CASSQGWGFTGELFF. The CDR3 DNA reads as TGTGCCAGCAGCCAAGGTTGGGGGTTCACCGGGGAGCTGTTTTTT.

This clonotype turned up a few times. The rearrangement uses TRBV7-6 and TRBJ1-1; the D gene is possibly TRBD1 (6 bases). V gave up 0 bases and J gave up 6 bases, with 8 bases separating them. Germline V gene sequence: CDR1 SGHVS, CDR2 FNYEAQ. The CDR3 sequence is 13 residues long. The CDR3 DNA is TGTGCCAGCAGCTTAGCAAGGACAGCTGAAGCTTTCTTT. Translation: CASSLARTAEAFF.

This clonotype was picked up many times. The gene calls are TRBV30 and TRBJ2-3; D not certain. V was shortened by 0 bases and J by 1 base, with 8 bases between the two germline ends. Germline assignment: CDR1 GTSNPN and CDR2 SVGIG (reference sequence). The CDR3 consists of 14 residues. CDR3 protein: CAWSVRAGTDTQYF. DNA for the CDR3: TGTGCCTGGAGTGTACGGGCGGGCACAGATACGCAGTATTTT.

The genes are TRBV29-1 and TRBJ2-6; 10 nucleotides agree with TRBD2. The CDR3 runs to 16 residues. The germline V gene has CDR1 SQVTM and CDR2 ANQGSEA. J lost 3 bases, V lost 0 bases, and 2 bases had no gene match. The CDR3, as DNA: TGCAGCGTTGAAGATAGCGGGGGGTATGGGGCCAACGTCCTGACTTTC. Translation: CSVEDSGGYGANVLTF.

This clonotype turned up a few times. The chain is built from TRBV19 and TRBJ1-2, with a possible D match to TRBD1 (6 bases). The CDR3 loop spans 12 amino acids. V was cut by 3 bases and J by 5 bases, with 7 bases left in between. Germline CDR1 and CDR2: LNHDA and SQIVND (reference sequence). The CDR3 nucleotides are TGTGCCAGTAGTATCCAGGGGTATGGCTACACCTTC. Translation: CASSIQGYGYTF.

The V gene is TRBV19, the J gene TRBJ2-7, with a tentative D call TRBD1 (6 bases). This CDR3 region has 15 residues. Deletions cut 3 bases from V and 0 bases from J, with 12 bases between. CDR1 LNHDA and CDR2 SQIVND come from the germline V gene (reference sequence). The CDR3 DNA is TGTGCCAGTAGTATCGCGGACAGTCCCTCCTACGAGCAGTACTTC. It codes for CASSIADSPSYEQYF. Complete variable domain (other parts from reference TRBV19 and TRBJ2-7): DGGITQSPKYLFRKEGQNVTLSCEQNLNHDAMYWYRQDPGQGLRLIYYSQIVNDFQKGDIAEGYSVSREKKESFPLTVTSAQKNPTAFYLCASSIADSPSYEQYFGPGTRLTVT.

This clonotype was picked up many times. This sequence joins TRBV20-1 and TRBJ1-1, with unresolved D. V lost 1 base and J lost 1, with 7 bases in between. The CDR3 contains 13 residues. Germline V gene data show CDR1 as DFQATT and CDR2 as SNEGSKA (reference sequence). This CDR3 is CSARAISNTEAFF. The CDR3 coding sequence is TGCAGTGCTAGAGCGATTTCGAACACTGAAGCTTTCTTT.

This clonotype has at least ten counts. This chain links TRBV11-2 with TRBJ1-2; D is possibly TRBD1 (5 bases). The ends were cut back, 5 bases at V and 2 bases at J, with 6 bases in the middle. Per germline, CDR1 SGHAT and CDR2 FQNNGV. CDR3 size: 12 residues. CDR3 sequence reads: CASSQGNYGYTF. CDR3 nucleotide sequence: TGTGCCAGCAGCCAGGGAAACTATGGCTACACCTTC.

V is TRBV27 and J is TRBJ2-3; 9 bases are shared with TRBD2. This CDR3 has 17 residues. V lost 6 bases, J lost 0 bases, and 10 bases stayed unmatched. Germline lookup yields CDR1 MNHEY and CDR2 SMNVEV (reference sequence). CDR3 nucleotides: TGTGCCAGCAGGGGAAGGCGGACTAGCGTAAGCACAGATACGCAGTATTTT. As protein: CASRGRRTSVSTDTQYF.

This clonotype was counted at least ten times. V usage is TRBV20-1 and J usage is TRBJ2-7, with 8 bases lining up with TRBD1. The trim removed 6 bases at V and 2 bases at J, leaving 9 bases unmatched. CDR1 and CDR2 from the germline V gene are DFQATT and SNEGSKA (reference sequence). The CDR3 has 14 amino acids. CDR3 sequence (DNA): TGCAGTGCGCACGGGACAGGTACGACCTACGAGCAGTACTTC. Its translation is CSAHGTGTTYEQYF.

There are a few counts of this clonotype. This rearrangement joins TRBV6-2 or TRBV6-3 to TRBJ1-1; D is unresolved. The CDR3 runs to 13 residues. V lost 2 bases to trimming and J lost 11 bases, with 15 bases between them. CDR1 MNHEY and CDR2 SVGEGT come from the germline V gene. This chain's CDR3 is CASSYVGSGWAFF. CDR3 coding DNA: TGTGCCAGCAGTTACGTCGGATCGGGCTGGGCTTTCTTT.

Many counts were recorded for this clonotype. V gene TRBV11-1 combines with J gene TRBJ2-2, with 7 bases lining up with TRBD2. The CDR3 extends over 17 amino acids. From germline, CDR1 is SGHAT and CDR2 FQDESV (reference sequence). The V and J ends lost 6 bases and 2 bases, in that order; junction bases with no gene match: 12. The CDR3 is CASRVPLGGSNTGELFF. DNA for the CDR3: TGTGCCAGCAGGGTCCCTCTTGGCGGGAGTAACACCGGGGAGCTGTTTTTT.

This chain uses TRBV5-8 with TRBJ1-2; D gene uncertain. CDR1 is SGHTS and CDR2 is YDEGEE in the germline V gene. The CDR3 has 14 residues. V was pared by 0 bases and J by 4 bases, with 10 bases between. The CDR3 bases are TGTGCCAGCAGCTTGGCCGCGGAGGCCTATGGCTACACCTTC. Translated, it gives CASSLAAEAYGYTF.

The table lists this clonotype with many counts. The V and J genes are TRBV6-1 and TRBJ1-3; a weak D match, TRBD1 (6 bases). The germline gives CDR1 MNHNS, CDR2 SASEGT. V was trimmed by 1 base and J by 0 bases, leaving 13 bases between them. The CDR3 extends over 17 amino acids. The CDR3 reads CASSEGTAYRSGNTIYF. CDR3 DNA sequence: TGTGCCAGCAGTGAAGGGACAGCTTATCGCTCTGGAAACACCATATATTTT.

This chain joins TRBV19 and TRBJ2-2; 7 positions match TRBD1. The CDR3 sequence is 15 residues long. Per the germline V gene, CDR1 is LNHDA and CDR2 is SQIVND (reference sequence). Trimming took 2 bases from V and 5 from J; bases not matched to a gene: 5. The CDR3 nucleotides are TGTGCCAGTAGTATAATGGGACAGACAACCGGGGAGCTGTTTTTT. The encoded protein is CASSIMGQTTGELFF.

This clonotype showed up many times. The CDR3 coding sequence is TGTGCCAGCAGCCCGAAAGGGTCCTGGGGCGGGAGTAGTTACTGGTACAATGAGCAGTTCTTC. Its protein is CASSPKGSWGGSSYWYNEQFF. The chain joins TRBV6-1 to TRBJ2-1, with 7 bases fitting TRBD2. The ends lost 6 bases at V and 4 bases at J; junction bases unmatched: 27. CDR3 length equals 21 residues. Germline V gene lookup returns CDR1 MNHNS and CDR2 SASEGT.

The CDR3 sequence: CASSLTARRQDTQYF. CDR3 nucleotides: TGTGCCAGCAGTTTAACCGCTCGTAGGCAGGATACGCAGTATTTT. This rearrangement joins TRBV27 to TRBJ2-3; D is unclear. From germline, CDR1 is MNHEY and CDR2 SMNVEV (reference sequence). The germline V and J ends were trimmed by 2 bases and 6 bases, with 15 bases remaining between them. This CDR3 contains 15 residues.

In regard to this clonotype: Sequence at one end of the junction differs from germline and may be a read error. The J gene is TRBJ2-2, the V gene TRBV18; the match to TRBD1 covers 8 bases. Per the germline V gene, CDR1 is KGHSH and CDR2 is LQKENI. The CDR3 runs to 15 residues. The CDR3 spells CASAPQGARTGELFF. In nucleotides, the CDR3 is TGTGCCAGCGCACCCCAGGGGGCAAGGACCGGGGAGCTGTTTTTT.

This chain links TRBV19 with TRBJ2-2; 9 nucleotides agree with TRBD2. Germline V lookup: CDR1 LNHDA, CDR2 SQIVND (reference sequence). The CDR3 extends over 15 amino acids. J was trimmed by 5 bases and V by 1 base; bases with no gene match: 2. The CDR3 reads CASSIASGATGELFF. The CDR3 DNA is TGTGCCAGTAGTATAGCTAGCGGGGCGACCGGGGAGCTGTTTTTT.

J is TRBJ2-2 and V is TRBV10-3; possible D gene TRBD2, 5 bases. CDR3 length: 15 residues. V shed 7 bases and J shed 0 bases, with 12 bases lying between them. Germline V gene data show CDR1 as ENHRY and CDR2 as SYGVKD. This CDR3 is CAITSGYTNTGELFF. CDR3 coding DNA: TGTGCCATCACAAGCGGATATACGAACACCGGGGAGCTGTTTTTT.

This clonotype was counted at least ten times. This chain uses TRBV20-1 with TRBJ2-7; 7 nucleotides line up with TRBD1. V gave up 6 bases and J gave up 3 bases; unmatched junction bases: 2. The CDR3 has 11 amino acids. Germline V gene lookup returns CDR1 DFQATT and CDR2 SNEGSKA (reference sequence). CDR3 DNA sequence: TGCAGTGCGGGGACAGACTACGAGCAGTACTTC. Amino acids: CSAGTDYEQYF.